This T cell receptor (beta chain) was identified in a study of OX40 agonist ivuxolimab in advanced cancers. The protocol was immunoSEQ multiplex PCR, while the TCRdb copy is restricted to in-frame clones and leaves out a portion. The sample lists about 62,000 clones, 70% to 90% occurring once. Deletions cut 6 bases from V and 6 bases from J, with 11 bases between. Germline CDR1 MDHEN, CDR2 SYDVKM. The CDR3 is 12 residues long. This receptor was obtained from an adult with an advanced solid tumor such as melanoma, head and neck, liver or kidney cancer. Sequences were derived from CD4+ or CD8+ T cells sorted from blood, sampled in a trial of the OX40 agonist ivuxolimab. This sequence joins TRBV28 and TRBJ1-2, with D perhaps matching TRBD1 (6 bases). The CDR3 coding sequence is TGTGCCAGCAGGAGGTCAGGGGATGGCTACACCTTC. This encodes CASRRSGDGYTF.